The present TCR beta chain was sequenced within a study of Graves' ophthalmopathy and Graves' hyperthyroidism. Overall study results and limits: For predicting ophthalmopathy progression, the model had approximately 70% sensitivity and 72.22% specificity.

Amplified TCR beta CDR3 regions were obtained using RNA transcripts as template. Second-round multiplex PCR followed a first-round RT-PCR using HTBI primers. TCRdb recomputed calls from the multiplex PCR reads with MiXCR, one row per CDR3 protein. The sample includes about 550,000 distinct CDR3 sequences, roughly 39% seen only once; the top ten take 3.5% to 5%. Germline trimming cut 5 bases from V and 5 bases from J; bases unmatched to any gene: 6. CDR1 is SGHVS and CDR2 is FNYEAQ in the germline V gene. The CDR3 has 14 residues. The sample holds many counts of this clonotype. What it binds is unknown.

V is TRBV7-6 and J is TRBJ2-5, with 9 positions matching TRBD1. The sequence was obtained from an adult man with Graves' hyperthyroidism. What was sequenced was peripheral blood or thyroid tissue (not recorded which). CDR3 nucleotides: TGTGCCAGCAGCCGTTGGGACAGGGCGGAGACCCAGTACTTC. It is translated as CASSRWDRAETQYF.